One and the same sample provided the 3 T cell receptor beta chains below, sequenced in a study of response to subunit inactivated influenza vaccine (dated by TCRdb to the late 2010s). Receptor libraries were prepared by RT-PCR. Sequencing took place on an Illumina HiSeq 2500. TCRdb reprocessing: public reads trimmed at Q25 with fastp, clones called with MiXCR, in-frame beta chains kept. CDR3 protein duplicates are merged, each entry listing the most common genes and DNA. The sample table lists around 710,000 distinct CDR3 sequences, approximately 15% of them with a count of one. Approximately 6.5% of the sample lies in the top ten. This material consisted of PBMCs from blood, taken 14 to 15 days before vaccination. The origin of the receptors is a middle-aged man who received an inactivated influenza vaccine. Donor details come from another sample of the same person, matched by shared clones.

This clonotype was seen a single time. The chain recombines TRBV5-6 with TRBJ2-7; D remains ambiguous. The CDR3 contains 14 residues. V gave up 5 bases and J gave up 2 bases, with 14 bases separating them. Germline loops: CDR1 SGHDT, CDR2 YYEEEE. The CDR3 region is CASSASVATYEQYF. The CDR3 DNA follows: TGTGCCAGCAGTGCGAGTGTGGCAACCTACGAGCAGTACTTC.

This clonotype was detected only once. It may be a read error: a sequence one base away is much more abundant. V is TRBV28 and J is TRBJ1-5; D perhaps matches TRBD1 (5 bases). CDR1 is MDHEN and CDR2 is SYDVKM in the germline V gene. This CDR3 has 14 residues. The CDR3 sequence: CASSFGVGDQPHHF. The CDR3 DNA reads TGTGCCAGCAGTTTCGGGGTAGGGGATCAGCCCCATCATTTT.

This clonotype was counted at least ten times. The chain carries TRBV12-3 or TRBV12-4 and TRBJ1-1, with TRBD1 as a possible D gene (5 bases). The V gene lost 5 bases and the J gene lost 1 base, with 8 bases spanning the gap. The CDR3 spans 13 residues. CDR3 DNA: TGTGCCAGCAGTAAAACAGGGAACACTGAAGCTTTCTTT. Translating it yields CASSKTGNTEAFF.